This entry describes one TCR beta chain. In the original processing: Amplified reference gene primers provided the basis for estimating nucleated cell counts. Assay used: immunoSEQ multiplex PCR; TCRdb lists only in-frame clones, some missing. That table furnishes V, J and clone size, whereas the DNA furnished D and trimming. The table records roughly 160,000 clones, 84% of them present only once. Enrollees, roughly 18 to 89 years old, lived in some 24 US areas. For recovered donors of Cohort 3, there were two negative PCRs, clearance, or symptom resolution. This sample was included in a study of blood T cell repertoires in COVID-19. Germline V gene sequence: CDR1 LGHNA, CDR2 YNFKEQ. The CDR3 has 15 residues. The V gene lost 2 bases and the J gene lost 2 bases, with 13 bases spanning the gap.

The receptor comes from a man aged 50-60 years who had recovered from COVID-19. The source material was PBMCs or T cells enriched from blood (not recorded which). The V and J genes are TRBV4-2 and TRBJ2-7, with D maybe TRBD1 (5 bases). CDR3 nucleotides: TGTGCCAGCAGCCAAAAGGGGCGGTCCACCTACGAGCAGTACTTC. Protein sequence: CASSQKGRSTYEQYF.